The 26 T cell receptor beta chains below come from one sample, sequenced in a study of T cells in Graves' hyperthyroidism and ophthalmopathy. RNA transcripts provided the source from which TCR beta CDR3 regions were amplified. The HTBI primer set drove a first-round RT-PCR of the TCR CDR3. TCRdb passed the multiplex PCR reads through MiXCR, listing each CDR3 protein once. The table shows 490,000 or so distinct CDR3 sequences, with 40% to 55% occurring only once. The specimen sequenced was peripheral blood or thyroid tissue (not recorded which). All receptors come from an adult woman with Graves' disease, either hyperthyroidism or ophthalmopathy (not recorded which).

This chain connects TRBV7-6 to TRBJ2-7, with TRBD2 matching over 11 bases. Germline V CDR1 and CDR2: SGHVS, FNYEAQ. Trimming took 6 bases from V and 2 from J; bases not matched to a gene: 6. CDR3 size: 15 residues. The CDR3 nucleotides read TGTGCCAGCAGTTTTCTAGCGGGAGGAGCCTACGAGCAGTACTTC. Translation gives CASSFLAGGAYEQYF. Full variable domain (rest looked up from reference TRBV7-6 and TRBJ2-7): GAGVSQSPRYKVTKRGQDVALRCDPISGHVSLYWYRQALGQGPEFLTYFNYEAQQDKSGLPNDRFSAERPEGSISTLTIQRTEQRDSAMYRCASSFLAGGAYEQYFGPGTRLTVT.

This clonotype occurred a few times. The rearrangement uses TRBV12-3 or TRBV12-4 and TRBJ1-2; a possible D gene is TRBD1 (6 bases). CDR3 size: 14 residues. Trimming removed 6 bases from V and 6 bases from J, with 17 bases in between. As DNA, the CDR3 is TGTGCCAGCAGCTACAGGGCGTTAGTCCATGGCTACACCTTC. Its protein product is CASSYRALVHGYTF.

The chain carries TRBV19 and TRBJ2-5, with 7 bases aligning to TRBD1. The CDR3 extends over 15 amino acids. Germline V gives CDR1 LNHDA, CDR2 SQIVND (reference sequence). The V segment lost 6 bases and the J segment 2 bases; nucleotides outside the gene matches: 9. For the CDR3, the DNA is TGTGCCAGTAGCTCCGGGACAGCATATCAAGAGACCCAGTACTTC. Amino acid sequence: CASSSGTAYQETQYF.

V is TRBV11-2 and J is TRBJ2-5; 7 bases agree with TRBD2. The CDR3 sequence is 16 residues long. The germline V gene has CDR1 SGHAT and CDR2 FQNNGV. V lost 5 bases to trimming and J lost 10 bases; unmatched junction nucleotides: 19. Written as DNA, the CDR3 is TGTGCCAGCAGCCCCCTAATAAGCGGAGGGGAGGGAAACCAGTACTTC. Its protein product is CASSPLISGGEGNQYF.

The chain combines TRBV24-1 with TRBJ1-2; D remains ambiguous. Germline loops: CDR1 KGHDR, CDR2 SFDVKD. V was shortened by 1 base and J by 4 bases, with 9 bases between the two germline ends. CDR3 length: 14 amino acids. The CDR3 bases are TGTGCCACCAGTGATTTAGACGGCACCTATGGCTACACCTTC. It encodes CATSDLDGTYGYTF.

This clonotype was seen at least ten times. J is TRBJ1-2 and V is TRBV2; no clear D gene. Trimming took off 3 bases at V and 0 bases at J, with 11 bases between the two ends. The CDR3 contains 15 residues. Germline CDR1 is SNHLY and CDR2 is FYNNEI. The CDR3 coding sequence is TGTGCCAGCAGTGAGGTTCCGGATACTAACTATGGCTACACCTTC. Translated: CASSEVPDTNYGYTF.

Points on this clonotype: Since a much larger clone is just one base distant, this may be a read error. V is TRBV5-4 and J is TRBJ2-2, with no clear D. Germline V gene sequence: CDR1 SGHNT, CDR2 YYREEE (reference sequence). The CDR3 totals 15 residues. The CDR3: CASSLGQSNTRELFF. For the CDR3, the DNA is TGTGCCAGCAGCTTGGGTCAATCGAACACCAGGGAGCTGTTTTTT.

This clonotype was detected a few times. The genes are TRBV15 and TRBJ2-7; D possibly corresponds to TRBD2 (7 bases). CDR1 and CDR2 from the germline V gene are LNHNV and YYDKDF (reference sequence). V lost 6 bases and J 1 base, leaving 13 bases between the germline ends. The CDR3 extends over 14 amino acids. This chain's CDR3 is CATRQEGGSYEQYF. CDR3 DNA: TGTGCCACCAGGCAGGAGGGGGGGTCCTACGAGCAGTACTTC.

The chain couples TRBV27 to TRBJ2-7; TRBD2 agrees at 7 bases. The CDR3 has 13 amino acids. V was pared by 0 bases and J by 8 bases, with 4 bases of the junction left unmatched. CDR1 is MNHEY, CDR2 SMNVEV, per germline (reference sequence). The CDR3 spells CASSLSGGIKQYF. The CDR3 DNA reads TGTGCCAGCAGTTTATCGGGGGGGATCAAGCAGTACTTC.

This clonotype has at least ten counts. The chain has TRBV5-5 and TRBJ2-2; 10 positions match TRBD1. The junction had 3 bases not matched to a gene; V was cut back by 1 base and J by 3 bases. Germline CDR1 reads SGHKS; CDR2 reads YYEKEE (reference sequence). The CDR3 totals 16 residues. CDR3 coding DNA: TGTGCCAGCAGCTTGAGGGACAGGGGCGACACCGGGGAGCTGTTTTTT. It encodes CASSLRDRGDTGELFF.

V gene TRBV11-2 combines with J gene TRBJ2-3; 7 bases align to TRBD2. The CDR3 is made up of 14 amino acids. Losses at the gene ends were 5 bases for V and 2 bases for J; bases not matched to a gene: 4. CDR1 is SGHAT, CDR2 FQNNGV, per germline. CDR3 bases: TGTGCCAGCAGCCGACTAGCCGACACAGATACGCAGTATTTT. Amino acids: CASSRLADTDTQYF.

This clonotype was observed at least ten times. This chain joins TRBV7-2 and TRBJ2-2, with 7 bases matching TRBD2. Germline values: CDR1 SGHTA, CDR2 FQGNSA. The ends lost 10 bases at V and 1 base at J; junction bases unmatched: 6. The CDR3 runs to 14 residues. The CDR3 DNA is TGTGCCACCAGGGAGGGCAGGAACACCGGGGAGCTGTTTTTT. Protein sequence: CATREGRNTGELFF. Looking up the rest from reference TRBV7-2 and TRBJ2-2 gives the full variable domain: GAGVSQSPSNKVTEKGKDVELRCDPISGHTALYWYRQSLGQGLEFLIYFQGNSAPDKSGLPSDRFSAERTGGSVSTLTIQRTQQEDSAVYLCATREGRNTGELFFGEGSRLTVL.

This clonotype was found a few times. One end of the junction varies from germline; a read error may be responsible. The genes are TRBV7-7 and TRBJ2-7; D may be TRBD1 (6 bases). Germline V gene sequence: CDR1 SSHAT, CDR2 FNYEAQ (reference sequence). The CDR3 is made up of 15 amino acids. CDR3 region: CASSLGRGTSYEQYF. DNA for the CDR3: TGTGCTAGCAGCTTAGGCAGGGGAACCTCCTACGAGCAGTACTTC.

The V gene is TRBV6-5, the J gene TRBJ1-2; maybe TRBD1 (5 bases). V shed 2 bases and J shed 6 bases, with 13 bases lying between them. This CDR3 spans 14 amino acids. Germline V gene sequence: CDR1 MNHEY, CDR2 SVGAGI. This chain's CDR3 is CASSYRGVVDGYTF. The CDR3 region has the DNA TGTGCCAGCAGTTACAGAGGGGTGGTTGATGGCTACACCTTC.

The CDR3 DNA reads as TGTGCCATCAGACGGACAGGGACTGGAAACACCATATATTTT. Translation gives CAIRRTGTGNTIYF. V gene TRBV10-3 combines with J gene TRBJ1-3; 8 bases agree with TRBD1. V shed 6 bases, J shed 2 bases, and the junction held 3 bases outside the gene matches. CDR3 length equals 14 residues. Germline assignment: CDR1 ENHRY and CDR2 SYGVKD.

This clonotype has a count of ten or more. This rearrangement joins TRBV19 to TRBJ1-5; D gene uncertain. Trimming took off 9 bases at V and 4 bases at J, with 13 bases between the two ends. The CDR3 sequence is 13 residues long. Germline V CDR1 and CDR2: LNHDA, SQIVND (reference sequence). For the CDR3, the DNA is TGTGCCAGCAGTCGGACGGATAATCAGCCCCAGCATTTT. As protein: CASSRTDNQPQHF.

The gene calls are TRBV10-1 and TRBJ2-3, with 7 bases that match TRBD2. The germline V gene has CDR1 WNHNN and CDR2 SYGVQD (reference sequence). With 6 bases clipped from V and 6 bases from J, the junction kept 9 bases outside the gene matches. This CDR3 is built from 14 residues. The CDR3 DNA sequence: TGCGCCAGCAGCCAAGGACTAGTAAAGGATACGCAGTATTTT. Translated: CASSQGLVKDTQYF.

The chain combines TRBV15 with TRBJ1-4, with D unresolved. The CDR3 loop spans 16 amino acids. Trimming stripped 0 bases from V and 7 bases from J, with 15 bases between. The V gene's germline CDR1 is LNHNV and CDR2 YYDKDF (reference sequence). The CDR3 nucleotides read TGTGCCACCAGCAGAGACGTTCGGTCCCGGGCTGAAAAACTGTTTTTT. Its translation: CATSRDVRSRAEKLFF.

This clonotype came up a few times. The V gene is TRBV9, the J gene TRBJ1-5; the D is unclear. Germline CDR1 SGDLS, CDR2 YYNGEE. V gave up 4 bases and J gave up 3 bases, with 14 bases separating them. This CDR3 has 15 amino acids. The CDR3 nucleotides read TGTGCCAGCAGCTTCGGGCAGGACTACAATCAGCCCCAGCATTTT. Translated: CASSFGQDYNQPQHF.

This clonotype was counted a few times. This sequence joins TRBV20-1 and TRBJ1-1; D uncertain. Trimming took off 6 bases at V and 1 base at J, with 6 bases between the two ends. The length of the CDR3 is 11 residues. Germline values: CDR1 DFQATT, CDR2 SNEGSKA (reference sequence). The CDR3 DNA reads TGCAGTGCCCAGACGAACACTGAAGCTTTCTTT. Encoded protein: CSAQTNTEAFF.

This clonotype appeared once. The CDR3 carries no conserved terminal phenylalanine or tryptophan, so it likely arises from a read error. The DNA is left out, because the CDR3 cannot be placed on it with certainty; the CDR3 is given as TCRdb lists it. The rearrangement uses TRBV9 and TRBJ2-5. CDR1 and CDR2 (germline): SGDLS, YYNGEE. The CDR3 comprises 9 residues, both ends counted. CDR3 loop: CASSVEDLQ.

This clonotype has just a few counts. The chain uses TRBV9 and TRBJ1-2; D is ambiguous. The CDR3 sequence is 14 residues long. The V gene lost 2 bases and the J gene lost 7 bases, with 15 bases spanning the gap. Germline lookup yields CDR1 SGDLS and CDR2 YYNGEE. The CDR3 bases are TGTGCCAGCAGCGTTGGCAGCCTGCTGAGTGGCTACACCTTC. Protein product: CASSVGSLLSGYTF. Full variable domain (remainder filled in from reference TRBV9 and TRBJ1-2): DSGVTQTPKHLITATGQRVTLRCSPRSGDLSVYWYQQSLDQGLQFLIQYYNGEERAKGNILERFSAQQFPDLHSELNLSSLELGDSALYFCASSVGSLLSGYTFGSGTRLTVV.

In its sample, this clonotype was seen many times. V usage is TRBV5-1 and J usage is TRBJ2-7; TRBD2 agrees at 14 bases. Germline V lookup: CDR1 SGHRS, CDR2 YFSETQ. This CDR3 is built from 17 residues. The V and J ends lost 4 bases and 2 bases, in that order; junction bases with no gene match: 8. The CDR3, as DNA: TGCGCCAGCAGCCTCGGGACTAGCGGGAGTGTACCCTACGAGCAGTACTTC. It encodes CASSLGTSGSVPYEQYF.

The chain employs TRBV7-9 and TRBJ2-7; 7 nucleotides agree with TRBD1. V dropped 2 bases and J dropped 7; count of bases not matched to a gene: 8. This CDR3 spans 14 amino acids. The V gene's germline CDR1 is SEHNR and CDR2 FQNEAQ (reference sequence). The CDR3 reads CASSLQGVLREQYF. The DNA of the CDR3 is TGTGCCAGCAGCTTACAGGGGGTACTACGTGAGCAGTACTTC.

This clonotype was seen ten or more times. The chain combines TRBV19 with TRBJ1-1, with D maybe TRBD1 (5 bases). In germline, CDR1 is LNHDA, CDR2 SQIVND (reference sequence). The CDR3 loop spans 15 amino acids. V gave up 5 bases and J gave up 0 bases, with 13 bases separating them. The CDR3, as DNA: TGTGCCAGTAGTGTGACAGCTCCCCTGAACACTGAAGCTTTCTTT. It translates to CASSVTAPLNTEAFF. The full variable domain, with the rest looked up from reference TRBV19 and TRBJ1-1, is DGGITQSPKYLFRKEGQNVTLSCEQNLNHDAMYWYRQDPGQGLRLIYYSQIVNDFQKGDIAEGYSVSREKKESFPLTVTSAQKNPTAFYLCASSVTAPLNTEAFFGQGTRLTVV.

V gene TRBV18 combines with J gene TRBJ2-2; TRBD2 might be the D (5 bases). Per germline, CDR1 KGHSH and CDR2 LQKENI. V was shortened by 6 bases and J by 10 bases, with 12 bases between the two germline ends. CDR3 length equals 12 residues. Here the CDR3 reads CASSDFREELFF. The CDR3, as DNA: TGTGCCAGCTCCGATTTTCGGGAGGAGCTGTTTTTT.